The 26 T cell receptor beta chains given below trace back to one sample, sequenced in a study of beta chain features in type 1 diabetes. The study's findings and limits: Across all four CD4+ subsets, people with type 1 diabetes showed modestly shorter TCRB CDR3s.

Every isolated RNA sample was fully reverse transcribed, so sequencing captured expressed TCRB transcripts. The table came from immunoSEQ multiplex PCR; TCRdb's copy has only in-frame clones and leaves some out. This sample has 250,000 to 300,000 clones; less than 30% occur once, and the top ten carry 0.012%. These TCRs' antigens remain unknown. The specimen was naive CD4+ T cells from blood. The receptors come from a woman in her 30s with type 1 diabetes.

This clone was observed a few times. The V and J genes are TRBV9 and TRBJ2-1; D call uncertain. The V end was cut by 3 bases, the J end by 0 bases, with 10 bases between. The CDR3 has 15 amino acids. Looked up from germline, CDR1 is SGDLS and CDR2 is YYNGEE. For the CDR3, the DNA is TGTGCCAGCAGCGCGAGCGTAGGCTCCTACAATGAGCAGTTCTTC. This codes for CASSASVGSYNEQFF.

The chain has TRBV4-1 and TRBJ1-1; D may be TRBD1 (6 bases). The CDR3 is made up of 16 amino acids. In germline, CDR1 is MGHRA, CDR2 YSYEKL. V was shortened by 1 base and J by 1 base, with 13 bases between the two germline ends. The CDR3 spells CASSQGTEVGNTEAFF. CDR3 sequence (DNA): TGCGCCAGCAGCCAAGGGACAGAAGTGGGGAACACTGAAGCTTTCTTT.

The rearrangement joins TRBV7-8 to TRBJ2-1, with 9 bases aligning to TRBD1. From germline, CDR1 is SGHVS and CDR2 FQNEAQ. Germline trimming cut 3 bases from V and 7 bases from J; bases unmatched to any gene: 4. There are 14 residues in the CDR3. CDR3 nucleotide sequence: TGTGCCAGCAGCTTTAGGACAGGGGATAATGAGCAGTTCTTC. The encoded protein is CASSFRTGDNEQFF. The full variable domain, with the rest looked up from reference TRBV7-8 and TRBJ2-1, is GAGVSQSPRYKVAKRGQDVALRCDPISGHVSLFWYQQALGQGPEFLTYFQNEAQLDKSGLPSDRFFAERPEGSVSTLKIQRTQQEDSAVYLCASSFRTGDNEQFFGPGTRLTVL.

This clone has a handful of counts. V gene TRBV4-1 combines with J gene TRBJ1-5; D possibly corresponds to TRBD1 (6 bases). Germline V gene data show CDR1 as MGHRA and CDR2 as YSYEKL. Trimming cost V 3 bases and J 6 bases, with 12 bases left between them. The CDR3 is 14 amino acids. DNA of the CDR3: TGCGCCAGCAGCCATAACAGGGCAGGTCAGCCCCAGCATTTT. It specifies CASSHNRAGQPQHF.

This clone was detected a few times. The chain employs TRBV18 and TRBJ2-2, with D tentatively TRBD2 (5 bases). V lost 3 bases to trimming and J lost 6 bases, with 11 bases between them. The CDR3 has 14 amino acids. Germline loops: CDR1 KGHSH, CDR2 LQKENI. The CDR3 bases are TGTGCCAGCTCACCTGGATTGGAGGCCGGGGAGCTGTTTTTT. Translation: CASSPGLEAGELFF.

This clone has more than one count but fewer than ten. This chain links TRBV25-1 with TRBJ2-5, with D tentatively TRBD1 (5 bases). The CDR3 contains 13 residues. V was clipped by 7 bases and J by 5 bases, with 14 bases between them. Germline V gene lookup returns CDR1 MGHDK and CDR2 SYGVNS. In DNA, the CDR3 is TGTGCCAGCACCGGGCAGGGTGTGGAGACCCAGTACTTC. Its translation: CASTGQGVETQYF.

The V call is TRBV29-1, the J call TRBJ2-2, with D maybe TRBD1 (5 bases). The CDR3 consists of 13 residues. Germline V gene lookup returns CDR1 SQVTM and CDR2 ANQGSEA. V was clipped by 7 bases and J by 6 bases, with 15 bases between them. The CDR3: CSASQGYAGELFF. As DNA, the CDR3 is TGCAGCGCCAGTCAGGGATATGCCGGGGAGCTGTTTTTT.

This chain links TRBV30 with TRBJ2-6, with no clear D. The CDR3 is 15 amino acids. Germline lookup yields CDR1 GTSNPN and CDR2 SVGIG (reference sequence). V shed 3 bases and J shed 0 bases, with 9 bases lying between them. CDR3 sequence (DNA): TGTGCCTGGAGGGTCCCAGGCTCTGGGGCCAACGTCCTGACTTTC. Translated, it gives CAWRVPGSGANVLTF.

The chain's CDR3 is CASSPLGRQETQYF. The CDR3 DNA is TGTGCCAGCAGCCCCCTGGGCAGACAAGAGACCCAGTACTTC. The chain is built from TRBV7-9 and TRBJ2-5; D remains ambiguous. CDR3 size: 14 residues. V was shortened by 5 bases and J by 2 bases, with 12 bases between the two germline ends. Germline assignment: CDR1 SEHNR and CDR2 FQNEAQ (reference sequence).

The chain carries TRBV15 and TRBJ2-1, with 12 bases identical to TRBD2. The germline CDR1 and CDR2 sequences are LNHNV and YYDKDF (reference sequence). Germline trimming cut 5 bases from V and 5 bases from J; bases unmatched to any gene: 4. There are 15 residues in the CDR3. The CDR3 region is CATSARTSGDNEQFF. The DNA of the CDR3 is TGTGCCACCAGCGCCCGGACTAGCGGGGACAATGAGCAGTTCTTC.

CDR3 amino acids: CASSGAGNTGELFF. CDR3 DNA: TGCGCCAGCAGCGGGGCAGGGAACACCGGGGAGCTGTTTTTT. The J gene is TRBJ2-2, the V gene TRBV5-1; weak D call: TRBD1 (5 bases). Between the trimmed V and J ends, which lost 4 bases and 1 base, there was a span of 8 bases. Germline V CDR1 and CDR2: SGHRS, YFSETQ. The CDR3 loop spans 14 amino acids.

This clone was observed a handful of times. V usage is TRBV2 and J usage is TRBJ1-1; TRBD1 matches 7 bases. Trimming removed 6 bases from V and 4 bases from J; junction bases left unmatched: 2. This CDR3 contains 12 residues. Germline V gene lookup returns CDR1 SNHLY and CDR2 FYNNEI. The CDR3 DNA sequence: TGTGCCAGCAGCGACAGGGCCACTGAAGCTTTCTTT. As protein: CASSDRATEAFF.

A few counts support this clone. V and J are TRBV28 and TRBJ2-2; perhaps TRBD2 as D (6 bases). Trimming stripped 3 bases from V and 12 bases from J, with 14 bases between. The CDR3 is 13 residues long. The germline gives CDR1 MDHEN, CDR2 SYDVKM. This CDR3 reads CASSLEAGGKLFF. CDR3 coding DNA: TGTGCCAGCAGTTTGGAAGCCGGAGGGAAGCTGTTTTTT.

This clone occurred a few times. The chain has TRBV15 and TRBJ2-5; 10 bases fit TRBD1. V dropped 8 bases and J dropped 5; count of bases not matched to a gene: 11. CDR1 is LNHNV and CDR2 is YYDKDF in the germline V gene (reference sequence). This CDR3 is built from 15 residues. The CDR3 is CATRRGTGEAETQYF. The CDR3 DNA reads TGTGCCACCCGTCGAGGGACAGGGGAAGCGGAGACCCAGTACTTC.

The rearrangement joins TRBV7-2 to TRBJ1-1; D uncertain. The CDR3 loop spans 13 amino acids. Germline CDR1 SGHTA, CDR2 FQGNSA. V shed 4 bases and J shed 0 bases, with 6 bases lying between them. The DNA for the CDR3 is TGTGCCAGCAGCTCGTTAATGAACACTGAAGCTTTCTTT. This translates into CASSSLMNTEAFF. Using reference TRBV7-2 and TRBJ1-1 for the parts outside the CDR3, the full variable domain is GAGVSQSPSNKVTEKGKDVELRCDPISGHTALYWYRQSLGQGLEFLIYFQGNSAPDKSGLPSDRFSAERTGGSVSTLTIQRTQQEDSAVYLCASSSLMNTEAFFGQGTRLTVV.

The chain is built from TRBV10-1 and TRBJ2-1; D remains unclear. Looked up from germline, CDR1 is WNHNN and CDR2 is SYGVQD (reference sequence). V was pared by 2 bases and J by 4 bases, with 12 bases between. This CDR3 contains 15 residues. Here the CDR3 reads CASSESVETYNEQFF. The CDR3 DNA sequence: TGCGCCAGCAGTGAGAGCGTAGAGACTTACAATGAGCAGTTCTTC.

This clone has only a few counts. This rearrangement joins TRBV4-1 to TRBJ1-5; 12 nucleotides align to TRBD1. Trimming took 3 bases from V and 7 from J; bases not matched to a gene: 7. Germline lookup yields CDR1 MGHRA and CDR2 YSYEKL. This CDR3 region has 16 residues. The chain's CDR3 is CASSQPGQGAGQPQHF. CDR3 sequence (DNA): TGCGCCAGCAGCCAGCCGGGACAGGGGGCGGGGCAGCCCCAGCATTTT.

DNA for the CDR3: TGTGCCAGCAGTGCGGACAGGGGGAACACTGAAGCTTTCTTT. Encoded protein: CASSADRGNTEAFF. The chain has TRBV27 and TRBJ1-1; 9 bases map to TRBD1. V was clipped by 5 bases and J by 1 base; unmatched bases: 2. The CDR3 loop spans 14 amino acids. Germline values: CDR1 MNHEY, CDR2 SMNVEV (reference sequence).

This clone was picked up a small number of times. J is TRBJ1-5 and V is TRBV7-2; the D gene is possibly TRBD1 (6 bases). The length of the CDR3 is 15 residues. Germline V gene sequence: CDR1 SGHTA, CDR2 FQGNSA. Trimming removed 7 bases from V and 0 bases from J, with 13 bases in between. For the CDR3, the DNA is TGTGCCAGCACCGCACAGGGATATAGCAATCAGCCCCAGCATTTT. This codes for CASTAQGYSNQPQHF.

In its sample, this clone was seen a few times. J is TRBJ2-2 and V is TRBV13; a weak D match, TRBD2 (5 bases). The CDR3 length is 14 residues. Germline values: CDR1 PRHDT, CDR2 FYEKMQ (reference sequence). The V gene lost 7 bases and the J gene lost 4 bases, with 13 bases spanning the gap. The CDR3 reads CASKSEGATGELFF. The CDR3 DNA is TGTGCCAGCAAATCTGAGGGAGCCACCGGGGAGCTGTTTTTT.

The chain joins TRBV11-1 to TRBJ1-2, with TRBD1 as a possible D gene (5 bases). The germline V gene has CDR1 SGHAT and CDR2 FQDESV (reference sequence). V lost 3 bases to trimming and J lost 2 bases, with 10 bases between them. The CDR3 covers 14 residues. This chain's CDR3 is CASSLRGPNYGYTF. In nucleotides, the CDR3 is TGTGCCAGCAGCTTGCGGGGACCAAACTATGGCTACACCTTC.

This clone was observed a few times. The rearrangement uses TRBV15 and TRBJ2-7; a possible D gene is TRBD1 (6 bases). CDR3 length equals 15 residues. Germline CDR1 is LNHNV and CDR2 is YYDKDF (reference sequence). Trimming shortened V by 2 bases and J by 2 bases, and 13 bases separated the two germline ends. The CDR3, as DNA: TGTGCCACCAGCAGAACAAAGACAGGCGCCTACGAGCAGTACTTC. This translates into CATSRTKTGAYEQYF.

This chain links TRBV7-6 with TRBJ2-1; TRBD1 matches 9 bases. Germline V CDR1 and CDR2: SGHVS, FNYEAQ. The CDR3 sequence is 15 residues long. Unmatched junction bases numbered 4, after V lost 0 bases and J lost 7 bases. CDR3 nucleotide sequence: TGTGCCAGCAGCTTAGCTGGGACAGGGCGGAATGAGCAGTTCTTC. This codes for CASSLAGTGRNEQFF. The whole variable domain, filled in from reference TRBV7-6 and TRBJ2-1, reads GAGVSQSPRYKVTKRGQDVALRCDPISGHVSLYWYRQALGQGPEFLTYFNYEAQQDKSGLPNDRFSAERPEGSISTLTIQRTEQRDSAMYRCASSLAGTGRNEQFFGPGTRLTVL.

This clone was observed a handful of times. The rearrangement links TRBV4-1 to TRBJ2-3; weak D call: TRBD2 (5 bases). In germline, CDR1 is MGHRA, CDR2 YSYEKL. Trimming removed 4 bases from V and 4 bases from J, with 15 bases in between. The CDR3 is made up of 15 amino acids. CDR3 in DNA: TGCGCCAGCAGCCGAGGGTTGGTTGGCGCAGATACGCAGTATTTT. As protein: CASSRGLVGADTQYF.

This clone was seen a few times. This chain uses TRBV5-1 with TRBJ2-4, with 8 bases fitting TRBD1. The CDR3 is 13 amino acids. Germline CDR1 reads SGHRS; CDR2 reads YFSETQ. The V segment lost 4 bases and the J segment 6 bases; nucleotides outside the gene matches: 3. The CDR3 sequence: CASSPGGTNIQYF. CDR3 coding DNA: TGCGCCAGCAGCCCAGGGGGCACAAACATTCAGTACTTC.

This clone was detected only a few times. The same CDR3 also results from other DNA sequences found in this sample. The chain couples TRBV9 to TRBJ2-1; TRBD2 matches 9 bases. Germline V lookup: CDR1 SGDLS, CDR2 YYNGEE. The trim removed 2 bases at V and 2 bases at J, leaving 2 bases unmatched. This CDR3 is 15 amino acids long. The CDR3 loop reads CASSVSGSPYNEQFF. The CDR3 nucleotides read TGTGCCAGCAGCGTTAGCGGGAGTCCCTACAATGAGCAGTTCTTC.